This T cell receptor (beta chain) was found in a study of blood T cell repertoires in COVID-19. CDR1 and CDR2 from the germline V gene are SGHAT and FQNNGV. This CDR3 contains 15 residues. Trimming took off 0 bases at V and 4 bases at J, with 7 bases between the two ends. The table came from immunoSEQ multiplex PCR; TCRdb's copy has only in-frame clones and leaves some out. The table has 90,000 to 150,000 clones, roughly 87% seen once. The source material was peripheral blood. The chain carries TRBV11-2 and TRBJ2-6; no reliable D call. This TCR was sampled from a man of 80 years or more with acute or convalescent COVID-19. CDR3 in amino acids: CASSLDLAGANVLTF. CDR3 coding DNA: TGTGCCAGCAGCTTAGATTTGGCAGGGGCCAACGTCCTGACTTTC.